Given below is one T cell receptor beta chain in context. V lost 1 base, J lost 1 base, and 1 base stayed unmatched. Germline values: CDR1 MDHEN, CDR2 SYDVKM. This CDR3 region has 15 residues. In the original workflow: It was from reference gene primer amplification that nucleated cell counts were estimated. Generated by immunoSEQ multiplex PCR, the TCRdb table keeps only in-frame clones and is missing some. That table gives V, J and clone size, and the DNA gave D and trimming. Here the sample spans 100,000 to 150,000 clones, roughly four fifths being singletons. The data belong to a study of blood T cell repertoires in COVID-19. Study summary: The study drew acute and convalescent COVID-19 samples from the United States, Italy and Spain. T cells, B-cell-depleted T cells, or PBMCs provided the cDNA or gDNA that served as material.

The sequence derives from a woman between 50 and 59 years old with acute or convalescent COVID-19. The chain links TRBV28 to TRBJ2-3; 8 nucleotides align to TRBD2. Sequencing input: peripheral blood. CDR3 nucleotides: TGTGCCAGCAGTTTATCGACTAGCGGCACAGATACGCAGTATTTT. Translated: CASSLSTSGTDTQYF.